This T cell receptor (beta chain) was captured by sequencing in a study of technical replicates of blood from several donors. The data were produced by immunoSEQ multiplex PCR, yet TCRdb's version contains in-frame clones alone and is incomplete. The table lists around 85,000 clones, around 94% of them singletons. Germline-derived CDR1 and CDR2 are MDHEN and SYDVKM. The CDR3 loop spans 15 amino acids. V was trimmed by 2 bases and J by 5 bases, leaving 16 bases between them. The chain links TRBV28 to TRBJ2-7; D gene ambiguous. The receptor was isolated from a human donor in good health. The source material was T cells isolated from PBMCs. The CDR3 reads CASSLDPALSNEQYF. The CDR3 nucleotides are TGTGCCAGCAGTTTAGATCCCGCGCTATCGAACGAGCAGTACTTC.